This T cell receptor (beta chain) was sequenced in a study of CD8 T cells in ankylosing spondylitis. This clonotype was found many times. Its antigen is currently unknown. The conserved phenylalanine or tryptophan normally closing the CDR3 is absent here, so this likely arose from a read error. Because the CDR3's place on the DNA is in doubt, the DNA is left out and the CDR3 is given as listed by TCRdb. Per germline, CDR1 SGHDN and CDR2 FVKESK. Counting both end residues, the CDR3 totals 9 amino acids. Regarding the study as a whole: The study identified a TCR beta motif of under ten highly homologous variants that appeared characteristic of ankylosing spondylitis blood. Clones tied to disease were said to be significantly enriched in matched ankylosing spondylitis synovial fluid. Disease-associated clones were CD8+ and fairly uncommon in peripheral blood.

TCRdb re-called the 5' RACE reads with MiXCR, one entry per CDR3 protein. The sample lists approximately 240,000 distinct CDR3 sequences; about 10% were seen once. The source is a male donor with ankylosing spondylitis or in good health (not recorded which). The chain joins TRBV14 to TRBJ2-7; TRBD2, the table's D call, lacks a check against the DNA. Sequenced: blood, either unsorted or a sorted T cell fraction (not recorded which). CDR3: CASSPSGQH.